Presented here are 3 T cell receptor beta chains from one specimen sequenced in a study of shared clonotypes between healthy human individuals. Assay used: immunoSEQ multiplex PCR; TCRdb lists only in-frame clones, some missing. Found here are 600,000 to 800,000 clones, around 70% of them singletons; the top ten hold roughly 1.8%. The specimen was memory CD4+ T cells sorted from blood. Subset specified: CD45RA-negative fraction. All receptors derive from a woman in her twenties or thirties in good health.

The chain links TRBV10-3 to TRBJ2-5, with no clear D. Germline V gene lookup returns CDR1 ENHRY and CDR2 SYGVKD. The CDR3 sequence is 13 residues long. V was trimmed by 4 bases and J by 1 base, leaving 7 bases between them. CDR3 bases: TGTGCCATCAGTGTGCCCCCCCAAGAGACCCAGTACTTC. The encoded protein is CAISVPPQETQYF.

This chain links TRBV27 with TRBJ2-1; D gene unclear. The CDR3 loop spans 15 amino acids. The germline V gene encodes CDR1 MNHEY and CDR2 SMNVEV (reference sequence). V shed 5 bases and J shed 7 bases, with 18 bases lying between them. CDR3 in DNA: TGTGCCAGCAGTCCCAAGGGTGGGGTCGGGAATGAGCAGTTCTTC. Amino acids: CASSPKGGVGNEQFF.

This clone was seen a single time. V usage is TRBV6-4 and J usage is TRBJ1-5; 8 positions agree with TRBD1. Germline values: CDR1 MRHNA, CDR2 SNTAGT. Losses at the gene ends were 8 bases for V and 6 bases for J; bases not matched to a gene: 9. This CDR3 is 14 amino acids long. The CDR3 nucleotides read TGTGCCAGCCGCCGACAGGGGAAGGGTCAGCCCCAGCATTTT. Encoded protein: CASRRQGKGQPQHF.